This is a list of T cell receptor beta chains from one sample in a study of vaccination and CD4 T cells after COVID-19. No antigen has been assigned to these receptors. TCRdb itself ran the PCR reads through MiXCR, one entry per CDR3 protein. The sample contains some 18,000 distinct CDR3 sequences, 35% to 50% of which appear only once. The source was CD4+ T cells from blood, cultured in vitro, collected after SARS-CoV-2 vaccination. The receptor source for this set is a human donor who had recovered from COVID-19. The CDR3 runs from the conserved cysteine through the conserved F or W. D genes are given only for firm matches. Part of the rows lack a size; the others show once, few, many or a class for expanded clones.

>TRBD1|TRBJ1-2|NA|TRBV7-8
TGTGCCAGCAGCTTACTACAGGGGGCCCCTAACTATGGCTACACCTTC
CASSLLQGAPNYGYTF
>NA|TRBJ1-1|NA|TRBV6-5
TGTGCCAGCAGTTACAGAAGGTACGCGATGAACACTGAAGCTTTCTTT
CASSYRRYAMNTEAFF
>NA|TRBJ1-5|NA|TRBV19
TGTGCCAGTTGTCGGGAGGGAAGCAATCAGCCCCAGCATTTT
CASCREGSNQPQHF
>NA|TRBJ2-7|NA|TRBV19
TGTGCCAGTCGGAAAACTGACCCCGGGGAGCAGTACTTC
CASRKTDPGEQYF
>NA|TRBJ1-3|NA|TRBV4-2
TGTGCCAGCAGCCAGGCGGGGACCCTCTCTGGAAACACCATATATTTT
CASSQAGTLSGNTIYF
>TRBD2|TRBJ2-2|NA|TRBV7-9
TGTGCCAGCAGCTTATGGGCGGGAGTTGACACCGGGGAGCTGTTTTTT
CASSLWAGVDTGELFF
>NA|TRBJ2-3|few|TRBV6-1
TGTGCCAGCAGTGAACGAAGCTATACGCAGTATTTT
CASSERSYTQYF
>TRBD2|TRBJ2-7|NA|TRBV19
TGTGCCAGTATGGTGGGTAGCGGGGGGGATGATGGGCACGAGCAGTACTTC
CASMVGSGGDDGHEQYF
>TRBD2|TRBJ2-5|NA|TRBV5-5
TGTGCCAGCAGCCTCCACCCTAGCGGGAGGAACCAAGAGACCCAGTACTTC
CASSLHPSGRNQETQYF
>TRBD2|TRBJ2-7|NA|TRBV7-8
TGTGCCAGCAGCTTAGGACTAGCGGGAGGATACGAGCAGTACTTC
CASSLGLAGGYEQYF
>TRBD2|TRBJ2-5|once|TRBV5-4
TGTGCCAGCAGCTTGGGGCTAGCGGGAGAAGAGACCCAGTACTTC
CASSLGLAGEETQYF
>NA|TRBJ1-1|NA|TRBV5-6
TGTGCCAGCAGCTTGCCGGGGAACACTGAAGCTTTCTTT
CASSLPGNTEAFF
>NA|TRBJ1-5|few|TRBV28
TGTGCCAGCAGCATAAATCAGCCCCAGCATTTT
CASSINQPQHF
>NA|TRBJ2-7|few|TRBV7-2
TGTGCCAGCAGCTTAACCGACAGAACCTACGAGCAGTACTTC
CASSLTDRTYEQYF
>NA|TRBJ1-1|NA|TRBV12-3/TRBV12-4
TGTGCCAGCAGTCCTGGGACCGTGGAAGCTTTCTTT
CASSPGTVEAFF
>TRBD1|TRBJ2-7|NA|TRBV27
TGTGCCAGCAGCTCCGGGACAGGGGACTATACCTACGAGCAGTACTTC
CASSSGTGDYTYEQYF
>NA|TRBJ2-5|NA|TRBV27
TGTGCCAGCAGTTCGAGCAGGGAAGGGTGGGAGACCCAGTACTTC
CASSSSREGWETQYF
>NA|TRBJ2-5|NA|TRBV19
TGTGCCAGTAGTATTTTCCAGGCCGGTGGGGAGACCCAGTACTTC
CASSIFQAGGETQYF
>TRBD1|TRBJ2-5|few|TRBV20-1
TGCAGTGCCCCAGGACAGGGGTCAGGGACCCAGTACTTC
CSAPGQGSGTQYF
>TRBD2|TRBJ2-7|NA|TRBV28
TGTGCCATCGCCAGGGCGGGAGGAACCTACGAGCAGTACTTC
CAIARAGGTYEQYF
>NA|TRBJ1-2|few|TRBV20-1
TGCAGTGCTAGTTTCCCCAGGGATTGGTTCCATGGCTACACCTTC
CSASFPRDWFHGYTF
>TRBD1|TRBJ2-7|NA|TRBV6-2/TRBV6-3
TGTGCCAGCAGTTACTTCCAGGGGGAATACGAGCAGTACTTC
CASSYFQGEYEQYF
>TRBD1|TRBJ1-1|few|TRBV19
TGTGCCAGTAAAGGACAGGGGGCCCGCATGAACACTGAAGCTTTCTTT
CASKGQGARMNTEAFF
>NA|TRBJ2-3|NA|TRBV7-9
TGTGCCAGCAGTCGAGACGGCACAGATACGCAGTATTTT
CASSRDGTDTQYF
>NA|TRBJ2-7|medium-sized|TRBV20-1
TGCAGTGCCGCCCAAGGGGGGCCCCTCGAGCAGTACTTC
CSAAQGGPLEQYF
>NA|TRBJ1-2|NA|TRBV24-1
TGTGCCACCAGTGGGCGACATGGCTACACCTTC
CATSGRHGYTF
>NA|TRBJ2-2|NA|TRBV6-1
TGTGCCAGCACCCAGGACGGATCGGTGAACACCGGGGAGCTGTTTTTT
CASTQDGSVNTGELFF
>TRBD2|TRBJ2-3|NA|TRBV5-5
TGCGCCAGCAGCTTCACCGGGACTAGCGGGTCAGATACGCAGTATTTT
CASSFTGTSGSDTQYF
>NA|TRBJ1-6|few|TRBV19
TGTGCCAGTAGTATGGGACAACGAAATTCACCCCTCCACTTT
CASSMGQRNSPLHF
>NA|TRBJ2-3|NA|TRBV20-1
TGCAGTGCTAGGTCGGGGGGCTCTAGCACAGATACGCAGTATTTT
CSARSGGSSTDTQYF
>NA|TRBJ1-2|NA|TRBV11-3
TGTGCCAGCAGCTCGGACTCCCAGGGTGGCTACACCTTC
CASSSDSQGGYTF
>NA|TRBJ2-7|few|TRBV7-6
TGTGCCAGCAGCTTAGAAAGGGGTCGGGAGCAGTACTTC
CASSLERGREQYF
>TRBD2|TRBJ2-5|NA|TRBV28
TGTGCCAGCAGTTTTCTCCGACTAGCGGGAGGGAGGCTAGAGACCCAGTACTTC
CASSFLRLAGGRLETQYF
>TRBD1|TRBJ1-1|NA|TRBV7-9
TGTGCCAGCGTCTTAGGGACAGAGAACACTGAAGCTTTCTTT
CASVLGTENTEAFF
>TRBD1|TRBJ1-5|few|TRBV2
TGTGCCAGCATGGATAAAGGGGGCGGGAATCAGCCCCAGCATTTT
CASMDKGGGNQPQHF
>NA|TRBJ1-1|NA|TRBV19
TGTGCCAGTAGTTGGTTGGGCACTGAAGCTTTCTTT
CASSWLGTEAFF
>TRBD1|TRBJ2-5|NA|TRBV19
TGTGCTTCTGGGCCAGGGGGACGGGAGACCCAGTACTTC
CASGPGGRETQYF
>NA|TRBJ2-6|NA|TRBV29-1
TGCAGTGTGAGTGGTGGGGCCAACGTCCTGACTTTC
CSVSGGANVLTF
>NA|TRBJ1-1|few|TRBV7-2
TGTGCCAGCAGCCGCGTGACAGTGATGAACACTGAAGCTTTCTTT
CASSRVTVMNTEAFF
>NA|TRBJ1-1|medium-sized|TRBV7-3
TGTGCCAGCAGCTTAACAGGGGACACTGAAGCTTTCTTT
CASSLTGDTEAFF
>NA|TRBJ1-6|NA|TRBV9
TGTGCCAGCAGCGTCCAGGGGAACTATAATTCACCCCTCCACTTT
CASSVQGNYNSPLHF
>TRBD1|TRBJ2-2|NA|TRBV2
TGTGCCAGCAGGCGCGCGATCGACAGGGGTCAGACCGGGGAGCTGTTTTTT
CASRRAIDRGQTGELFF
>TRBD1|TRBJ2-7|NA|TRBV6-2/TRBV6-3
TGTGCCAGCAGTGACCGCCGAGGGGACAGGGGCCACGAGCAGTACTTC
CASSDRRGDRGHEQYF
>NA|TRBJ1-6|NA|TRBV6-5
TGTGCCAGCAGTTACTCCGATTCACCCCTCCACTTT
CASSYSDSPLHF
>NA|TRBJ1-1|NA|TRBV5-1
TGCGCCAGCAGCTTCACGGTGGGGAATGAAGCTTTCTTT
CASSFTVGNEAFF